Detailed here is one T cell receptor beta chain. No antigen is known for it. The sample originates from a study of CXCR3-negative and CXCR3-positive naive CD8 T cells. Study-level points and caveats: Naive subsets did not differ in surface CD5, and TRB CDR3 properties served to infer TCR strength. Relative to memory CD8+ cells, whose diversity was much lower, both naive subsets had comparably high diversity.

Naive CD8+ T cells carried a CD45RO-CCR7+CD27+CD95- phenotype. Libraries were UMI-labeled 5' RACE TRB cDNA. Reanalyzing the 5' RACE reads, TCRdb keeps one entry per CDR3 protein, without DNA. The listing contains under 9,500 distinct CDR3 sequences. This TCR was sampled from a human donor in good health. Some clones in this sample may be carry-over from other donors' samples. The sequenced sample consisted of naive CXCR3- CD8+ T cells from blood. Subset noted: CD45RO-CCR7+CD27+CD95- naive CD8+ T cells lacking CXCR3 (TNR3-).

CDR3 sequence: CASSVATNNEQFF. V and J are TRBV9 and TRBJ2-1. The CDR3 runs 13 residues. Germline CDR1 is SGDLS and CDR2 is YYNGEE.